The source of this TCR beta chain is a study of T cells in Graves' hyperthyroidism and ophthalmopathy. It was RNA transcripts that yielded the amplified TCR beta CDR3 regions. When the TCR CDR3 underwent first-round RT-PCR, the HTBI primer set was used. Using its own MiXCR run on the multiplex PCR reads, TCRdb lists one record per CDR3 protein. The sample lists 610,000 or so distinct CDR3 sequences; about 45% were seen once. The CDR3 is made up of 19 amino acids. Germline CDR1 and CDR2: SGHVS and FQNEAQ. Unmatched junction bases numbered 9, after V lost 0 bases and J lost 1 base. The specimen sequenced was peripheral blood or thyroid tissue (not recorded which). V and J are TRBV7-8 and TRBJ2-5, with 12 nucleotides matching TRBD2. The sequence was collected from a woman younger than 30 with Graves' hyperthyroidism. The CDR3 loop reads CASSLASGLAGGSQETQYF. The DNA of the CDR3 is TGTGCCAGCAGCTTAGCCTCTGGGCTAGCGGGAGGGTCCCAAGAGACCCAGTACTTC.